One sample yielded the 30 T cell receptor beta chains listed below, sequenced in a study of blood T cells in healthy people across ages (dated by TCRdb to between 2014 and 2017). Library preparation employed 5' RACE. The sequencer listed for this sample is Illumina HiSeq 2500. A second PCR of about 7 to 12 cycles was run with a J-beta primer mix and a sample-barcoded 5' primer. Using fastp at Q25 and MiXCR, TCRdb reprocessed the public reads and kept productive beta chains. Rows are combined by CDR3 protein, so each entry shows the most common genes and DNA. Here the sample has about 1.4 million distinct CDR3 sequences; roughly 60% occur a single time. The leading ten clones occupy more than 6% of the sample. Sequences were obtained from blood. The receptors originated from a man between 18 and 35 years old in good health.

V gene TRBV20-1 combines with J gene TRBJ2-4, with a possible D match to TRBD2 (6 bases). V was cut by 8 bases and J by 13 bases, with 24 bases left in between. CDR1 and CDR2 from the germline V gene are DFQATT and SNEGSKA (reference sequence). This CDR3 is 13 amino acids long. The CDR3 bases are TGCAGTTCCAGCGGTAGGCGGGGTGGGGAGCAGTACTTC. This sequence encodes CSSSGRRGGEQYF.

The V gene is TRBV29-1, the J gene TRBJ2-2; TRBD1 is a possible D gene (5 bases). Germline values: CDR1 SQVTM, CDR2 ANQGSEA. The length of the CDR3 is 14 residues. The V gene lost 5 bases and the J gene lost 3 bases, with 13 bases spanning the gap. The CDR3 region is CSVQGALDTGELFF. In DNA form, the CDR3 reads TGCAGCGTTCAAGGGGCGCTTGACACCGGGGAGCTGTTTTTT.

This clonotype was seen a single time. This chain links TRBV27 with TRBJ1-4; no firm D call. The CDR3 sequence is 13 residues long. V gave up 5 bases and J gave up 8 bases, with 12 bases separating them. Germline CDR1 is MNHEY and CDR2 is SMNVEV (reference sequence). The CDR3 protein is CASSRGLGEKLFF. CDR3 sequence (DNA): TGTGCCAGCAGTCGCGGACTGGGAGAAAAACTGTTTTTT.

The rearrangement links TRBV7-2 to TRBJ1-4, with a tentative D call TRBD1 (6 bases). The V end was cut by 6 bases, the J end by 8 bases, with 25 bases between. CDR1 SGHTA and CDR2 FQGNSA come from the germline V gene. CDR3 length: 17 amino acids. The CDR3, as DNA: TGTGCCAGCAGTTTGCAAGGGGGGGGGCTTCGAGAAGAAAAACTGTTTTTT. Its protein product is CASSLQGGGLREEKLFF.

In its sample, this clonotype was seen a few times. The CDR3 is CSVAAVETGYEQYF. For the CDR3, the DNA is TGCAGCGTTGCGGCCGTTGAAACAGGGTACGAGCAGTACTTC. The V call is TRBV29-1, the J call TRBJ2-7, with D possibly TRBD1 on 6 matching bases. V was pared by 4 bases and J by 4 bases, with 17 bases between. The CDR3 loop spans 14 amino acids. In germline, CDR1 is SQVTM, CDR2 ANQGSEA.

The rearrangement joins TRBV27 to TRBJ1-2; 7 nucleotides agree with TRBD1. CDR3 length: 16 residues. CDR1 and CDR2 from the germline V gene are MNHEY and SMNVEV (reference sequence). J gave up 4 bases and V 5 bases, and 13 bases lay outside the gene matches. The CDR3 nucleotides read TGTGCCAGCAGTCCAACCCGCCCGACAGGGTCCTATGGCTACACCTTC. Translation: CASSPTRPTGSYGYTF.

With regard to this clonotype: One end of the junction varies from germline; a read error may be responsible. The chain has TRBV6-5 and TRBJ1-1, with unresolved D. CDR1 and CDR2 (germline): MNHEY, SVGAGI. The CDR3 covers 15 residues. CDR3 coding DNA: TGTGCCAGTAGTTACTCAAGGGAATCGAACACTGAAGCTTTCTTT. Protein: CASSYSRESNTEAFF.

CDR3 nucleotide sequence: TGCGCCAGCAGCTCAAACGACAGGGATGGCTACACCTTC. Translated: CASSSNDRDGYTF. This chain connects TRBV5-1 to TRBJ1-2; 7 bases agree with TRBD1. The CDR3 totals 13 residues. Trimming at V came to 3 bases and at J to 6 bases, leaving 5 bases not matched to a gene. CDR1 and CDR2 (germline): SGHRS, YFSETQ.

The chain recombines TRBV6-1 with TRBJ2-4; 7 bases match TRBD1. The DNA end favors TRBJ2-7, so the J call may be wrong. Germline lookup yields CDR1 MNHNS and CDR2 SASEGT. CDR3 length: 14 amino acids. The CDR3 bases are TGTGCCAGCAGCCCGGGGACAGTTAGTGGCGAGCAGTACTTC. It is translated as CASSPGTVSGEQYF.

The chain employs TRBV5-1 and TRBJ2-3, with a tentative D call TRBD2 (6 bases). From germline, CDR1 is SGHRS and CDR2 YFSETQ. There are 13 residues in the CDR3. V dropped 4 bases and J dropped 4 bases, with 10 bases sitting between them. The CDR3 sequence is CASSVGSPDTQYF. CDR3 in DNA: TGCGCCAGCAGCGTCGGGAGTCCAGATACGCAGTATTTT.

This clonotype was seen only a few times. The chain links TRBV2 to TRBJ2-3, with D maybe TRBD1 (5 bases). CDR1 SNHLY and CDR2 FYNNEI come from the germline V gene. V lost 3 bases, J lost 2 bases, and 12 bases lay in between. The length of the CDR3 is 15 residues. The CDR3 sequence is CASSDEGANTDTQYF. In nucleotides, the CDR3 is TGTGCCAGCAGTGATGAAGGGGCAAACACAGATACGCAGTATTTT.

This clonotype showed up just a few times. The V gene is TRBV7-2, the J gene TRBJ2-3; no clear D. Germline loops: CDR1 SGHTA, CDR2 FQGNSA. The CDR3 has 15 amino acids. The V and J ends lost 1 base and 2 bases respectively, with 10 bases between them. As DNA, the CDR3 is TGTGCCAGCAGCTTAGTCTCACTGCACACAGATACGCAGTATTTT. This sequence encodes CASSLVSLHTDTQYF.

This clonotype has a handful of counts. In DNA, the CDR3 is TGTGCCAGCAGCTGGCAGCGGGATACGACGGAGACCCAGTACTTC. Its translation: CASSWQRDTTETQYF. The gene calls are TRBV7-8 and TRBJ2-5; 7 positions match TRBD2. V was clipped by 4 bases and J by 5 bases; unmatched bases: 10. The CDR3 totals 15 residues. Germline V lookup: CDR1 SGHVS, CDR2 FQNEAQ.

This clonotype was recorded a few times. The chain couples TRBV27 to TRBJ2-1; a weak D match, TRBD2 (5 bases). The CDR3 sequence is 14 residues long. V dropped 4 bases and J dropped 6 bases, with 13 bases sitting between them. Per germline, CDR1 MNHEY and CDR2 SMNVEV (reference sequence). CDR3 loop: CASSYDYSGNEQFF. Written as DNA, the CDR3 is TGTGCCAGCAGTTACGACTACTCCGGCAATGAGCAGTTCTTC.

The V gene is TRBV6-2 or TRBV6-3, the J gene TRBJ1-2, with 11 nucleotides matching TRBD1. The CDR3 is 16 residues long. CDR1 is MNHEY and CDR2 is SVGEGT in the germline V gene. With V trimmed by 2 bases and J by 4 bases, 6 bases remained unmatched. The CDR3 coding sequence is TGTGCCAGCAGTTACAAAGCCGGGACAGGGGGCTATGGCTACACCTTC. Translated, it gives CASSYKAGTGGYGYTF.

This clonotype appeared a few times. The rearrangement uses TRBV5-1 and TRBJ2-1; D perhaps matches TRBD1 (5 bases). Trimming pared 0 bases from V and 8 bases from J, leaving 12 bases between. The CDR3 is 14 residues long. Germline V gene data show CDR1 as SGHRS and CDR2 as YFSETQ. CDR3 nucleotide sequence: TGCGCCAGCAGCTTGGGGCAGGGTTTGGATGAGCAGTTCTTC. It translates to CASSLGQGLDEQFF.

The chain carries TRBV6-4 and TRBJ2-7; TRBD1 or TRBD2 may be the D gene (5 bases each). The CDR3 totals 15 residues. Trimming pared 1 base from V and 3 bases from J, leaving 13 bases between. Germline V CDR1 and CDR2: MRHNA, SNTAGT. Here the CDR3 reads CASSDFPGPGYEQYF. DNA for the CDR3: TGTGCCAGCAGTGACTTCCCGGGACCCGGCTACGAGCAGTACTTC.

This clonotype was detected once. The V call is TRBV4-1, the J call TRBJ2-7; no clear D. Germline CDR1 MGHRA, CDR2 YSYEKL. Deletions cut 2 bases from V and 0 bases from J, with 14 bases between. This CDR3 region has 16 residues. The CDR3 reads CASSQSLLRLSYEQYF. The CDR3, as DNA: TGCGCCAGCAGCCAATCCCTCCTCCGCCTCTCCTACGAGCAGTACTTC.

This clonotype turned up a few times. This chain uses TRBV20-1 with TRBJ2-7; no clear D. The germline gives CDR1 DFQATT, CDR2 SNEGSKA (reference sequence). The length of the CDR3 is 12 residues. Trimming removed 7 bases at V and 3 bases at J, with 13 bases between. The CDR3 protein is CSVGQSYYEQYF. CDR3 in DNA: TGCAGTGTAGGGCAGTCCTACTACGAGCAGTACTTC.

V and J are TRBV6-5 and TRBJ2-1; no clear D. The CDR3 is 14 residues long. V was shortened by 0 bases and J by 9 bases, with 12 bases between the two germline ends. Germline V gives CDR1 MNHEY, CDR2 SVGAGI. For the CDR3, the DNA is TGTGCCAGCAGTTACTCGATTGGGTCGGGTGAGCAGTTCTTC. Translated, it gives CASSYSIGSGEQFF.

This clonotype turned up a few times. The chain combines TRBV4-3 with TRBJ1-1, with a possible D match to TRBD1 (5 bases). V was cut by 0 bases and J by 1 base, with 15 bases left in between. The CDR3 is 17 residues long. Germline V gene lookup returns CDR1 LGHNA and CDR2 YSLEER. CDR3 residues: CASSQESSGHPNTEAFF. As DNA, the CDR3 is TGCGCCAGCAGCCAAGAATCGTCCGGACACCCGAACACTGAAGCTTTCTTT.

The chain recombines TRBV27 with TRBJ1-2; 7 positions agree with TRBD1. This CDR3 has 14 amino acids. Germline CDR1 and CDR2: MNHEY and SMNVEV (reference sequence). V lost 2 bases and J lost 8; bases outside the gene matches: 8. CDR3: CASSLRMTGNGYTF. For the CDR3, the DNA is TGTGCCAGCAGTTTACGGATGACAGGGAACGGCTACACCTTC.

In this sample, this clonotype turned up a few times. V and J are TRBV12-3 or TRBV12-4 and TRBJ2-7, with D uncertain. The CDR3 loop spans 12 amino acids. The V and J ends lost 8 bases and 0 bases respectively, with 8 bases between them. CDR3 sequence: CASVRSSYEQYF. The CDR3 nucleotides are TGTGCCAGCGTCAGGAGCTCCTACGAGCAGTACTTC.

J is TRBJ2-5 and V is TRBV5-4, with 10 bases matching TRBD2. Germline V gene sequence: CDR1 SGHNT, CDR2 YYREEE (reference sequence). V gave up 2 bases and J gave up 5 bases; unmatched junction bases: 12. This CDR3 has 17 amino acids. CDR3 coding DNA: TGTGCCAGCAGCTTTGGGCTAGCGGGAGCCAGGGTTGAGACCCAGTACTTC. This encodes CASSFGLAGARVETQYF.

V and J are TRBV4-3 and TRBJ2-7; tentative D call: TRBD2 (5 bases). V lost 0 bases to trimming and J lost 7 bases, with 16 bases between them. Germline V CDR1 and CDR2: LGHNA, YSLEER. CDR3 size: 15 residues. The CDR3 DNA follows: TGCGCCAGCAGCCAAGAGTCCATCCTGAGGGATGAGCAGTACTTC. Residues: CASSQESILRDEQYF.

The CDR3 loop reads CASSLVQVEEETQYF. DNA for the CDR3: TGTGCCAGCAGCTTAGTACAGGTTGAGGAGGAGACCCAGTACTTC. The chain recombines TRBV7-9 with TRBJ2-5, with D tentatively TRBD1 (5 bases). The CDR3 has 15 amino acids. The germline V and J ends were trimmed by 1 base and 5 bases, with 14 bases remaining between them. The V gene's germline CDR1 is SEHNR and CDR2 FQNEAQ (reference sequence).

The rearrangement links TRBV4-2 to TRBJ2-7; 8 bases are a match to TRBD1. V was pared by 4 bases and J by 3 bases, with 2 bases of the junction left unmatched. Germline V CDR1 and CDR2: LGHNA, YNFKEQ. CDR3 size: 13 residues. CDR3: CASSRTGHYEQYF. For the CDR3, the DNA is TGTGCCAGCAGCCGGACAGGGCACTACGAGCAGTACTTC.

The CDR3 here is CSARRSGTYNEQFF. The CDR3, as DNA: TGCAGTGCTAGAAGAAGCGGAACTTACAATGAGCAGTTCTTC. The J gene is TRBJ2-1, the V gene TRBV20-1; D possibly corresponds to TRBD2 (5 bases). The CDR3 consists of 14 residues. With 2 bases removed from V and 4 bases from J, the gap between germline ends came to 12 bases. Germline loops: CDR1 DFQATT, CDR2 SNEGSKA (reference sequence).

This chain uses TRBV4-1 with TRBJ1-5; 7 nucleotides line up with TRBD1. The CDR3 runs to 15 residues. V gave up 3 bases and J gave up 1 base; unmatched junction bases: 3. Germline CDR1 MGHRA, CDR2 YSYEKL. CDR3 nucleotide sequence: TGCGCCAGCAGCCAGATGACAGGGAGCAATCAGCCCCAGCATTTT. This sequence encodes CASSQMTGSNQPQHF.

V usage is TRBV27 and J usage is TRBJ2-4; possibly TRBD1 for D (5 bases). The J call could be wrong; TRBJ2-7 is a better fit for the DNA end. Germline V gives CDR1 MNHEY, CDR2 SMNVEV (reference sequence). The CDR3 covers 17 residues. The CDR3 reads CASSLSQGYPYRYEQYF. The CDR3 DNA reads as TGTGCCAGCAGTTTATCCCAGGGATACCCTTATCGGTACGAGCAGTACTTC.